These T cell receptor beta chains were read from a single sample in a study of blood T cells in healthy people across ages. TCRdb re-derived calls from the 5' RACE reads in MiXCR, one entry per CDR3 protein. The repertoire holds over 1,200,000 distinct CDR3 sequences, with roughly 60% as singletons. The material sequenced was blood. These receptors were taken from a man younger than 30 in good health. The CDR3 runs from the conserved cysteine through the conserved F or W.

v_call,j_call,cdr3_aa
TRBV6-6,TRBJ2-7,CASSPPKVRYSYEQYF
TRBV5-1,TRBJ2-4,CASSLVGGYGNIQYF
TRBV4-3,.,CASSQKRDRGRLETQYF
TRBV11-2,.,CASSLARTGGNEQYF
TRBV29-1,TRBJ2-1,CSVSPSVGNEQFF
TRBV4-1,TRBJ1-5,CASSQDGAWGQPQHF
TRBV4-3,TRBJ2-5,CASSQMSGETQYF
TRBV27,TRBJ2-5,CASSFHTGPGGETQYF
TRBV12-3/TRBV12-4,TRBJ1-2,CASSLTPGIGCTF
TRBV7-2,TRBJ1-5,CASSLDWLYSNQPQHF
TRBV20-1,TRBJ2-2,CSARGGQGNTGELFF
TRBV6-2/TRBV6-3,TRBJ2-4,CASSNHRLAGRLAKNIQYF
TRBV27,TRBJ2-7,CASSLTGQDFYEQYF
TRBV5-5,TRBJ2-7,CASSSGHALRSSYEQYF
TRBV11-2,.,CASIPLGLAGGYTQETQYF
TRBV5-1,TRBJ2-5,CASRRGAEETQYF
TRBV20-1,.,CSARDETSGSRETQYF
TRBV3-1,.,CASSQGTSVYYEQYF
TRBV5-5,TRBJ2-7,CASSPRSHLIYEQYF
TRBV7-2,TRBJ1-1,CASSTLGDEAFF
TRBV28,TRBJ1-2,CASSPNRDLNYGYTF
TRBV20-1,TRBJ2-3,CSASRVTAFLGVHPDTQYF
TRBV5-4,TRBJ2-3,CASSLEVESTDTQYF
TRBV6-1,TRBJ2-5,CASSEVGETQYF
TRBV29-1,TRBJ2-3,CSVRTGLTDTQYF
TRBV3-1,TRBJ2-7,CASSQDLLARSYEQYF
TRBV7-9,TRBJ2-2,CASKTDRDHTGELFF
TRBV3-1,TRBJ2-7,CASSQEVSSLEQYF
TRBV12-3/TRBV12-4,TRBJ2-7,CASSSSRGTVTYEQYF
TRBV5-1,TRBJ2-1,CASRRTSGVAYNEQFF
TRBV11-2,TRBJ2-5,CASSLIGRRPQETQYF
TRBV14,TRBJ2-7,CASSHSRIRQAILREQYF
TRBV2,TRBJ2-3,CASRWGKTETSTDTQYF
TRBV20-1,TRBJ2-7,CSARDHAAYEQYF
TRBV12-5,TRBJ1-2,CASGLVTSLNYGYTF
TRBV10-3,TRBJ2-7,CAISNGRGSYEQYF
TRBV15,TRBJ2-3,CATSLRGDGTDTQYF
TRBV6-5,.,CASSYFGGGGHETQYF
TRBV15,TRBJ2-7,CATSRAGSSYEQYF
TRBV3-1,TRBJ1-5,CANLNQPQHF
TRBV27,TRBJ1-5,CASSSAGSSNQPQHF
TRBV2,TRBJ2-7,CASTGLENEQYF
TRBV5-1,TRBJ2-7,CASSLWGTGSLSYEQYF
TRBV7-2,TRBJ2-3,CASSLAPNTDTQYF
TRBV20-1,TRBJ2-1,CSAFSLAGGNYEQFF
TRBV6-5,TRBJ1-2,CASSYRVGEYGYGYTF
TRBV2,TRBJ1-2,CASSEVGTASYGYTF
TRBV29-1,TRBJ2-3,CSVDPDSVAYF
TRBV7-9,TRBJ1-2,CASSTGDRIPNYGYTF
TRBV20-1,TRBJ1-5,CSAADRVNQPQHF
TRBV7-9,TRBJ1-2,CASSLGTTTYGYTF
TRBV11-2,TRBJ2-2,CASSLGAVFIRDRERYTGELFF
TRBV11-2,TRBJ2-5,CASSFGLAQTFQETQYF
TRBV20-1,TRBJ2-4,CSAGSAGGNIQYF
TRBV20-1,TRBJ2-7,CSARGLDNYEQYF
TRBV9,TRBJ1-1,CASRRLNMLYTEAFF
TRBV27,TRBJ2-5,CASSFNGLQETQYF